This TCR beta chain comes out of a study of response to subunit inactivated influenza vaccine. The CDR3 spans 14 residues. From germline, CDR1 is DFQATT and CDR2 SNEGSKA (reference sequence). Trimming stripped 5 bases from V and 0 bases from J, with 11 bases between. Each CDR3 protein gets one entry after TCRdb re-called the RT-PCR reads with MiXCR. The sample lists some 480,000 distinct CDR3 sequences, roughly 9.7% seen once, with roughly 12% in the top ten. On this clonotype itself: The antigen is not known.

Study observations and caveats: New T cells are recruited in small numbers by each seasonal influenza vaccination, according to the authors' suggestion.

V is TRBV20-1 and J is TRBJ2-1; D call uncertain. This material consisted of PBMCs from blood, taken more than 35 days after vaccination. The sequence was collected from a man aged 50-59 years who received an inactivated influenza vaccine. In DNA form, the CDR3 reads TGCAGTGCTGGACCACGAAGCTCCTACAATGAGCAGTTCTTC. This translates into CSAGPRSSYNEQFF.